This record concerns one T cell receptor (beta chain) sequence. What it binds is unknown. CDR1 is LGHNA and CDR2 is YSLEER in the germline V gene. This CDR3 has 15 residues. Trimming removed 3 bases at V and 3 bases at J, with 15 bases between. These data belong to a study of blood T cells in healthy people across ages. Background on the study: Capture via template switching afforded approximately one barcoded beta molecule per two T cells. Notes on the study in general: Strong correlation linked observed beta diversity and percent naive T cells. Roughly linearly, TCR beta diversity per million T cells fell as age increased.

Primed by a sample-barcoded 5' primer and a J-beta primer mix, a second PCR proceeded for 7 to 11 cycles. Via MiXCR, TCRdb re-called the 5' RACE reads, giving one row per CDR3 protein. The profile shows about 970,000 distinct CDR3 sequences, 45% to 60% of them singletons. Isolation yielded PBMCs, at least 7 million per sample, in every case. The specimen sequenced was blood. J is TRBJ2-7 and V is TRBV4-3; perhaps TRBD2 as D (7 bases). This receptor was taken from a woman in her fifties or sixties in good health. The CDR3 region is CASSHMGGGLYEQYF. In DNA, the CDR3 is TGCGCCAGCAGCCATATGGGGGGGGGCCTCTACGAGCAGTACTTC.